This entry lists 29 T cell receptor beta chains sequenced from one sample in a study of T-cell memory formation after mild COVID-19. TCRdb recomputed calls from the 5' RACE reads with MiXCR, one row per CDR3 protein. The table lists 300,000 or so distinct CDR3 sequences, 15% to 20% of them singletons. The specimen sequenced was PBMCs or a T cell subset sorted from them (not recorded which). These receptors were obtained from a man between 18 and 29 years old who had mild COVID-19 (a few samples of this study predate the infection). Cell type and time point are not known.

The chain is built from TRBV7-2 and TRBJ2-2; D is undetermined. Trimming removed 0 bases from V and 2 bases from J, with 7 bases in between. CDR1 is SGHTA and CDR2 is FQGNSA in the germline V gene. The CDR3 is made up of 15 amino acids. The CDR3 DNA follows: TGTGCCAGCAGCTTAGCGGCAGATAACACCGGGGAGCTGTTTTTT. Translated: CASSLAADNTGELFF.

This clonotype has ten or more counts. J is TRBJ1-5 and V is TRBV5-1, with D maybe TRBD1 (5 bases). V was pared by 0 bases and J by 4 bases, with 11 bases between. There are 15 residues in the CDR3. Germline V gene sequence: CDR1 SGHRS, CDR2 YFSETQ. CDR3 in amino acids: CASSLGGGWNQPQHF. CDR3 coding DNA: TGCGCCAGCAGCTTGGGTGGGGGATGGAATCAGCCCCAGCATTTT.

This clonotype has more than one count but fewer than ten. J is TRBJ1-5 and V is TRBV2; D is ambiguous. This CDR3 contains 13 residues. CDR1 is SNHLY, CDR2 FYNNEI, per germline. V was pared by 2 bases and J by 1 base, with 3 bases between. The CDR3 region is CASSEQSNQPQHF. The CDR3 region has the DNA TGTGCCAGCAGTGAACAAAGCAATCAGCCCCAGCATTTT.

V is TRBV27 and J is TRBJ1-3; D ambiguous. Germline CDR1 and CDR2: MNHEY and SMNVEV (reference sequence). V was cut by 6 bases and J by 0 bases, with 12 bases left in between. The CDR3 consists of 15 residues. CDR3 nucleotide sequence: TGTGCCAGCAGCGCAATCAAGGACTCTGGAAACACCATATATTTT. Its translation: CASSAIKDSGNTIYF.

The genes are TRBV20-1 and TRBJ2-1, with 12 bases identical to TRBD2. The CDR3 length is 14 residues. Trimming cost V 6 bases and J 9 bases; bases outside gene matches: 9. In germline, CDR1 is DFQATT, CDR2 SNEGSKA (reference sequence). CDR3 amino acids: CSAATSGGVLEQFF. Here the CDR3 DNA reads TGCAGTGCCGCGACTAGCGGGGGAGTACTTGAGCAGTTCTTC.

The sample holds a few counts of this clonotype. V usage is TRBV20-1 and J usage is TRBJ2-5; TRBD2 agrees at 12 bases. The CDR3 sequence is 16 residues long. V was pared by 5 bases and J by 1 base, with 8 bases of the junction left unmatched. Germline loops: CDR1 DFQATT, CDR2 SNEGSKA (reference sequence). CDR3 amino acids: CSASNLAGGPQETQYF. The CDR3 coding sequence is TGCAGTGCTTCGAACCTAGCGGGGGGGCCCCAAGAGACCCAGTACTTC.

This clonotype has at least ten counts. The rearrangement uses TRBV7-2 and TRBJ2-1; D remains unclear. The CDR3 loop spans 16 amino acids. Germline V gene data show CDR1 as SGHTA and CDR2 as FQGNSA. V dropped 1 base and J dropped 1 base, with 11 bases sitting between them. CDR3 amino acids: CASSLEGLVSYNEQFF. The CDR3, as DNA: TGTGCCAGCAGCTTAGAGGGCCTGGTGTCCTACAATGAGCAGTTCTTC. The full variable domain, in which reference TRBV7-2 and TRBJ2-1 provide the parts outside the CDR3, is GAGVSQSPSNKVTEKGKDVELRCDPISGHTALYWYRQSLGQGLEFLIYFQGNSAPDKSGLPSDRFSAERTGGSVSTLTIQRTQQEDSAVYLCASSLEGLVSYNEQFFGPGTRLTVL.

The CDR3 DNA reads as TGTGCCAGCAGCTTAAGGGGGCGGAATGAGCAGTTCTTC. This encodes CASSLRGRNEQFF. The chain combines TRBV7-6 with TRBJ2-1, with 7 bases aligning to TRBD1. The CDR3 spans 13 residues. Germline trimming cut 2 bases from V and 7 bases from J; bases unmatched to any gene: 2. Per germline, CDR1 SGHVS and CDR2 FNYEAQ. Full variable domain (missing parts from reference TRBV7-6 and TRBJ2-1): GAGVSQSPRYKVTKRGQDVALRCDPISGHVSLYWYRQALGQGPEFLTYFNYEAQQDKSGLPNDRFSAERPEGSISTLTIQRTEQRDSAMYRCASSLRGRNEQFFGPGTRLTVL.

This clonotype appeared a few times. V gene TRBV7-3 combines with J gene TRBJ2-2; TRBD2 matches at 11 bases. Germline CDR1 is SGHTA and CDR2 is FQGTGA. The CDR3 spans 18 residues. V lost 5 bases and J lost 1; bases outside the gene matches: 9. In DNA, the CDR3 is TGTGCCAGCAGCCCACACCCCGGACTAGCGGGGAACACCGGGGAGCTGTTTTTT. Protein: CASSPHPGLAGNTGELFF.

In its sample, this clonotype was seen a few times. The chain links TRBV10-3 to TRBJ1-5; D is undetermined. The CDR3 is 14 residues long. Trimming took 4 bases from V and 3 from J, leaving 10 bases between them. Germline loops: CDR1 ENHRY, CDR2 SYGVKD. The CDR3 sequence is CAISGTAPNQPQHF. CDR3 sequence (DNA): TGTGCCATCAGTGGCACAGCACCCAATCAGCCCCAGCATTTT.

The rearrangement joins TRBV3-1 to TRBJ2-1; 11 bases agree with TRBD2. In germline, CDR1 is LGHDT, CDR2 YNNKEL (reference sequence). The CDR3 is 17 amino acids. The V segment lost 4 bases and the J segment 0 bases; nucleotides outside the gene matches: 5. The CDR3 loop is CASSLTSGGSSYNEQFF. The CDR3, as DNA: TGTGCCAGCAGCCTCACTAGCGGGGGAAGCTCCTACAATGAGCAGTTCTTC.

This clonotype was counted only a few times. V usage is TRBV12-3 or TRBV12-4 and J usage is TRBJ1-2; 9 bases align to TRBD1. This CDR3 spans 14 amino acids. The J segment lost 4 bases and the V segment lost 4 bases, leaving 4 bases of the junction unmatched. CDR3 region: CASSWTGAGYGYTF. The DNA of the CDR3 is TGTGCCAGCAGTTGGACAGGGGCGGGCTATGGCTACACCTTC.

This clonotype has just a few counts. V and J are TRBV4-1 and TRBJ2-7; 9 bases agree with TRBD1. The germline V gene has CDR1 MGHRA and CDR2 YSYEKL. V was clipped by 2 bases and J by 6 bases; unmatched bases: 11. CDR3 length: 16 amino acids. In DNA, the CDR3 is TGCGCCAGCAGCCAACAGCTGTCCTGGACAGGGGTCGAGCAGTACTTC. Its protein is CASSQQLSWTGVEQYF.

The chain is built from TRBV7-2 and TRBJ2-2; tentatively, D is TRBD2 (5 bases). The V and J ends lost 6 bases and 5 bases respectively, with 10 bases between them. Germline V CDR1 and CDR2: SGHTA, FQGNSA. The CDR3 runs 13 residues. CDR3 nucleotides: TGTGCCAGCAGGCGGGTTGTTACCGGGGAGCTGTTTTTT. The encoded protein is CASRRVVTGELFF.

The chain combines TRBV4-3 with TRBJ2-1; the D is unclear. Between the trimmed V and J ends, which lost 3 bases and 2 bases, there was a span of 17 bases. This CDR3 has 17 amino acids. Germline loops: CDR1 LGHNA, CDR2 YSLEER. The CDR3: CASSQLVGQYAYNEQFF. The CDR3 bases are TGCGCCAGCAGCCAGCTCGTAGGTCAATACGCCTACAATGAGCAGTTCTTC.

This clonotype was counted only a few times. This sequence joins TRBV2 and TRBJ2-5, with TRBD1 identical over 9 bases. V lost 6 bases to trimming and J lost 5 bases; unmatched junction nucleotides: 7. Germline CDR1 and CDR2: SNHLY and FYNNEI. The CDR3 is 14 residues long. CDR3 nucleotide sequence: TGTGCCAGCAGCAACAGACAGGGGGGGGAGACCCAGTACTTC. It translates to CASSNRQGGETQYF.

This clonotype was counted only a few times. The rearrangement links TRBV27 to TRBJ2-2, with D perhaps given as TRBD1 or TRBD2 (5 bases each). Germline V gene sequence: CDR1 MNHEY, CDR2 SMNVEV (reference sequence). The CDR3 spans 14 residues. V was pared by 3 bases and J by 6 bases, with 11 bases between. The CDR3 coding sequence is TGTGCCAGCAGTTTTAATGGGGGATCCGGGGAGCTGTTTTTT. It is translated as CASSFNGGSGELFF.

In nucleotides, the CDR3 is TGTGCCAGCAGCACCGGGACTCAGGGGGCGCAGTATTTT. Its protein is CASSTGTQGAQYF. This chain connects TRBV5-6 to TRBJ2-3, with TRBD1 as a possible D gene (7 bases). Germline CDR1 is SGHDT and CDR2 is YYEEEE. V gave up 4 bases and J gave up 10 bases, with 16 bases separating them. The CDR3 loop spans 13 amino acids.

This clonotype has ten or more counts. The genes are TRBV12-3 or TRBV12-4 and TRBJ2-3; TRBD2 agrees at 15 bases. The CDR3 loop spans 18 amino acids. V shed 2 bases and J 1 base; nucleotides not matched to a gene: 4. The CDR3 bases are TGTGCCAGCAGTTTAATGGGACTAGCGGGGGGACGCACAGATACGCAGTATTTT. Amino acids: CASSLMGLAGGRTDTQYF.

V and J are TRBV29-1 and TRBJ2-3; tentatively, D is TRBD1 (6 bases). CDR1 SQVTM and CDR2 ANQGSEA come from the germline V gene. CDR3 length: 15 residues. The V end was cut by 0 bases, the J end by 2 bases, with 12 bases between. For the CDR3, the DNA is TGCAGCGTTGAAGAGACAGGACATAACACAGATACGCAGTATTTT. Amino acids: CSVEETGHNTDTQYF.

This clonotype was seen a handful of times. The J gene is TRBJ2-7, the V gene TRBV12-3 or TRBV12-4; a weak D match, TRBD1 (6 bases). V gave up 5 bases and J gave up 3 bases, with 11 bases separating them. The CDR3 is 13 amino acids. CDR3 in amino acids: CASSLPGDYEQYF. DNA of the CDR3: TGTGCCAGCAGTCTGCCAGGGGACTACGAGCAGTACTTC.

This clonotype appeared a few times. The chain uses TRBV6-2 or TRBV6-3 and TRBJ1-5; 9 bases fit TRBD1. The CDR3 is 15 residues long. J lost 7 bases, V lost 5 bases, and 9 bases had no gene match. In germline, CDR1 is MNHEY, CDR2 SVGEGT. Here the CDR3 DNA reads TGTGCCAGCAGTCCCCTCGGACAGGGGAACCAGCCCCAGCATTTT. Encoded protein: CASSPLGQGNQPQHF.

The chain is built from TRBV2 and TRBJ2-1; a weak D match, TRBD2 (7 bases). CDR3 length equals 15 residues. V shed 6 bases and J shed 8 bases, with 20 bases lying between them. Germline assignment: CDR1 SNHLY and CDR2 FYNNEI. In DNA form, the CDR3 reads TGTGCCAGCAGCGCCTCCGCGGGGGCCTGGCATGAGCAGTTCTTC. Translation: CASSASAGAWHEQFF. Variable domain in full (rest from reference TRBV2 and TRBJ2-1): EPEVTQTPSHQVTQMGQEVILRCVPISNHLYFYWYRQILGQKVEFLVSFYNNEISEKSEIFDDQFSVERPDGSNFTLKIRSTKLEDSAMYFCASSASAGAWHEQFFGPGTRLTVL.

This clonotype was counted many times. CDR3 sequence: CASSRVGTSGETQYF. CDR3 sequence (DNA): TGTGCCAGCAGTAGGGTCGGGACTAGCGGAGAGACCCAGTACTTC. The chain couples TRBV7-2 to TRBJ2-5; TRBD2 matches 11 bases. V lost 6 bases, J lost 4 bases, and 7 bases stayed unmatched. The length of the CDR3 is 15 residues. Germline-derived CDR1 and CDR2 are SGHTA and FQGNSA. The entire variable domain, with the rest obtained from reference TRBV7-2 and TRBJ2-5, is as follows: GAGVSQSPSNKVTEKGKDVELRCDPISGHTALYWYRQSLGQGLEFLIYFQGNSAPDKSGLPSDRFSAERTGGSVSTLTIQRTQQEDSAVYLCASSRVGTSGETQYFGPGTRLLVL.

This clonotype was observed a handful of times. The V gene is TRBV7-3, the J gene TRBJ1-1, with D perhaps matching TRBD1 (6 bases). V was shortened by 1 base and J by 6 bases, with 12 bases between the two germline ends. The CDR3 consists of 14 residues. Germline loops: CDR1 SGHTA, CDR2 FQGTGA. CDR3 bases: TGTGCCAGCAGCTTAATAGCGGGGGCCGCTGAAGCTTTCTTT. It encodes CASSLIAGAAEAFF. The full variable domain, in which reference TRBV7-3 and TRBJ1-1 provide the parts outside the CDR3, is GAGVSQTPSNKVTEKGKYVELRCDPISGHTALYWYRQSLGQGPEFLIYFQGTGAADDSGLPNDRFFAVRPEGSVSTLKIQRTERGDSAVYLCASSLIAGAAEAFFGQGTRLTVV.

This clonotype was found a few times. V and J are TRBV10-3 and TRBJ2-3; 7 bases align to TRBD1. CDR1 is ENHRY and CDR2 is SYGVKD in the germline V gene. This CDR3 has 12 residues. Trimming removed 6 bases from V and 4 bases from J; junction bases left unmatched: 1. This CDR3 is CAISTGADTQYF. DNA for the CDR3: TGTGCCATCAGCACAGGGGCAGATACGCAGTATTTT.

The CDR3 reads CSVRTVDGYTF. CDR3 sequence (DNA): TGCAGCGTTAGGACGGTTGACGGCTACACCTTC. V and J are TRBV29-1 and TRBJ1-2; D ambiguous. CDR1 is SQVTM, CDR2 ANQGSEA, per germline. This CDR3 has 11 residues. V shed 5 bases and J shed 8 bases, with 12 bases lying between them.

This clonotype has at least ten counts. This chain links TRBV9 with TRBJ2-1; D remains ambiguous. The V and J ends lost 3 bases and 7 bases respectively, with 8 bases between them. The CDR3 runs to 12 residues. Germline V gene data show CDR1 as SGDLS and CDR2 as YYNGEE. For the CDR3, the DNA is TGTGCCAGCAGCGCCCTACCAAATGAGCAGTTCTTC. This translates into CASSALPNEQFF.

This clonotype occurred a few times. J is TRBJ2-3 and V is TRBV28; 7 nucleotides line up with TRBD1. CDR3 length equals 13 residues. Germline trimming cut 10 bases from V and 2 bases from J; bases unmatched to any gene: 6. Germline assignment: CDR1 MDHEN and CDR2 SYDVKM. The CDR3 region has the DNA TGTGCCACCACAGGGGTCTTCACAGATACGCAGTATTTT. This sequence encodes CATTGVFTDTQYF.